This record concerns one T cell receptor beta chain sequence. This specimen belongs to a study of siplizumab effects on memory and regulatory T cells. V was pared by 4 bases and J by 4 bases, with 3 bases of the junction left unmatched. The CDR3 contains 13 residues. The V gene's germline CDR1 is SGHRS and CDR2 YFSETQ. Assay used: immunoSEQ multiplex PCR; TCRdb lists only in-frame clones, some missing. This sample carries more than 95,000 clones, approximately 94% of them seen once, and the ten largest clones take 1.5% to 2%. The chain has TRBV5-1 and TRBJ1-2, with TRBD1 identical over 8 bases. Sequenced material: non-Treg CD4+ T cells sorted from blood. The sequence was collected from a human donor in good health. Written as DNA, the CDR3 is TGCGCCAGCAGCCCTACAGGGGGCTATGGCTACACCTTC. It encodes CASSPTGGYGYTF.